The entry below gives a single T cell receptor (beta chain) sequence along with its context. Its antigen remains unidentified. TCRdb fed the reads into MiXCR, producing one record per CDR3 protein. The data hold a few hundred thousand distinct CDR3 sequences, with 40% observed a single time. After removal of 6 bases from V and 8 bases from J, the junction contained 13 bases not matched to a gene. The CDR3 has 15 residues. Germline lookup yields CDR1 MDHEN and CDR2 SYDVKM. This sample is part of a study of T cell repertoires in cytomegalovirus infection. Study-wide findings and caveats: Based on cumulative public TCR beta family frequency, carriers of CMV plus the relevant HLA were identified. Within the response measured ex vivo, HLA-C-restricted CMV-specific TCR beta clonotypes were dominant.

The TCR sequence derives from a human donor in good health (CMV status not recorded). Some clones in this sample may be carry-over from other donors' samples. Sequenced material: cultured PBMCs, taken from culture after CMV antigen stimulation. The chain uses TRBV28 and TRBJ2-1; 7 nucleotides agree with TRBD2. In DNA, the CDR3 is TGTGCCAGCAGCTCTAGGGAGGGAGGTCGGGATGAGCAGTTCTTC. Protein sequence: CASSSREGGRDEQFF.